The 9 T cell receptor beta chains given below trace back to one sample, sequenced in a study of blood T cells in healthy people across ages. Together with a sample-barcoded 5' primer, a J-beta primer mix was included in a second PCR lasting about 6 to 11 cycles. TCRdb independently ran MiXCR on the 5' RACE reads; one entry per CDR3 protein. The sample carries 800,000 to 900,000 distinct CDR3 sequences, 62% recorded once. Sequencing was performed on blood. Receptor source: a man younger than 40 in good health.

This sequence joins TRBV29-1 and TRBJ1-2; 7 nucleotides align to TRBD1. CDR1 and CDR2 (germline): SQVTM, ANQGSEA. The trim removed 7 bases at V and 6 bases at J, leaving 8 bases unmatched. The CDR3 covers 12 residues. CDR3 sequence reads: CSGQDRLNGYTF. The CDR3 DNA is TGCAGCGGCCAGGACAGGCTGAATGGCTACACCTTC.

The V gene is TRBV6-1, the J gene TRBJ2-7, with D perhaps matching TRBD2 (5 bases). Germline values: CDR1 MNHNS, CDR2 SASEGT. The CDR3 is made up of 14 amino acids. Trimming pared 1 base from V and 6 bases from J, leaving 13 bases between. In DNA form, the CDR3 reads TGTGCCAGCAGTGAAGGGGCGGCTGGGAGCGAGCAGTACTTC. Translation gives CASSEGAAGSEQYF.

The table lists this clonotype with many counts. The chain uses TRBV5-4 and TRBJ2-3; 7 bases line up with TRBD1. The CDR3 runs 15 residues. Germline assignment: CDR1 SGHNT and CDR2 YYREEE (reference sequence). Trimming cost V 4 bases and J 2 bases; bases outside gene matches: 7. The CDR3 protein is CASSDRDRYTDTQYF. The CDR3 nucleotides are TGTGCCAGCAGCGACCGGGACAGATACACAGATACGCAGTATTTT.

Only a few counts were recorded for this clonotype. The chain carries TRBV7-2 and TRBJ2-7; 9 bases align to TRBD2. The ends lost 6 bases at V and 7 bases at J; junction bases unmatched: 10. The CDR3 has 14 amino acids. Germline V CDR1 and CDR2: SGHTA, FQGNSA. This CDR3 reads CASSRGGGAVEQYF. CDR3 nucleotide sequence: TGTGCCAGCAGTCGCGGCGGGGGGGCGGTTGAGCAGTACTTC. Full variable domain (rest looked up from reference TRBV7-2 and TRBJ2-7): GAGVSQSPSNKVTEKGKDVELRCDPISGHTALYWYRQSLGQGLEFLIYFQGNSAPDKSGLPSDRFSAERTGGSVSTLTIQRTQQEDSAVYLCASSRGGGAVEQYFGPGTRLTVT.

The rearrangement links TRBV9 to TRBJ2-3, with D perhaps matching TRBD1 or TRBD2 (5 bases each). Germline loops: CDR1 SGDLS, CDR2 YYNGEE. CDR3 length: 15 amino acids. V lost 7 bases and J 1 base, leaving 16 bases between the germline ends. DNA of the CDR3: TGTGCCAGCGGGGGATGGGACCAAGGCACAGATACGCAGTATTTT. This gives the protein CASGGWDQGTDTQYF. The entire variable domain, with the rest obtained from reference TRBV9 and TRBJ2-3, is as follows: DSGVTQTPKHLITATGQRVTLRCSPRSGDLSVYWYQQSLDQGLQFLIQYYNGEERAKGNILERFSAQQFPDLHSELNLSSLELGDSALYFCASGGWDQGTDTQYFGPGTRLTVL.

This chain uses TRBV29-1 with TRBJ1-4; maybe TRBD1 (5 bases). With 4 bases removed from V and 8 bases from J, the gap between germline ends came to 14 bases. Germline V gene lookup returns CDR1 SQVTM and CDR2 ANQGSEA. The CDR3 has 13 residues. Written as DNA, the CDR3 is TGCAGCGTTGCAGAAAGGGGAACAGAAAAACTGTTTTTT. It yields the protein CSVAERGTEKLFF.

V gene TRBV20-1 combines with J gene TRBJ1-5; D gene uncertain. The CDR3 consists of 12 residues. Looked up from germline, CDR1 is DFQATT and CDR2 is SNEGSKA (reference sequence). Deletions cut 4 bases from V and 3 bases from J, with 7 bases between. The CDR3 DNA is TGCAGTGCTAAACAATCCAATCAGCCCCAGCATTTT. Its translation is CSAKQSNQPQHF.

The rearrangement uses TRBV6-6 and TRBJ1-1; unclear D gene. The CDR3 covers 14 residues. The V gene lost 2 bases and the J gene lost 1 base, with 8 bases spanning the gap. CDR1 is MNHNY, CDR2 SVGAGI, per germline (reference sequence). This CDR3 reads CASSYENRNTEAFF. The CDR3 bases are TGTGCCAGCAGTTACGAGAACAGGAACACTGAAGCTTTCTTT.

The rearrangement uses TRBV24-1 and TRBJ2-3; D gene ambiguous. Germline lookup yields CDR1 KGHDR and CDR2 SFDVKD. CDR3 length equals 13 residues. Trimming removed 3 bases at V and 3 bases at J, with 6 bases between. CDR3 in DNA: TGTGCCACCAGTGATCCGCGTACAGATACGCAGTATTTT. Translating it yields CATSDPRTDTQYF.